The source of this TCR beta chain is a study of OX40 agonist ivuxolimab in advanced cancers. Whole-study context: The dose of intravenous ivuxolimab that patients received every 2 weeks ranged from 0.01 to 10 mg/kg.

Trimming left V 3 bases short and J 5 bases short, with 15 bases between. Germline V gives CDR1 KGHSH, CDR2 LQKENI. The CDR3 has 15 residues. As concerns this clone: Antigen: not known.

Study conclusions and caveats: The authors did not determine the antigen specificity of the expanded peripheral T cells. Both CD4+ and CD8+ T cell populations in blood had undergone clonal expansion by week 6 at 0.1 to 3.0 mg/kg.

Measured with immunoSEQ multiplex PCR; TCRdb has only the in-frame clones, and not every one. The sample holds about 96,000 clones; 90% are singletons and the top ten take around 1.5%. The input for sequencing was CD4+ or CD8+ T cells sorted from blood, taken in a trial of the OX40 agonist ivuxolimab. The chain carries TRBV18 and TRBJ2-3; TRBD1 might be the D (5 bases). This receptor was taken from an adult with an advanced solid tumor such as melanoma, head and neck, liver or kidney cancer. CDR3: CASSPGTSGIDTQYF. CDR3 bases: TGTGCCAGCTCACCCGGAACTTCAGGGATAGATACGCAGTATTTT.